Following are 25 T cell receptor beta chains from one sample sequenced in a study of blood T cell repertoires in COVID-19. Sequenced by immunoSEQ multiplex PCR; TCRdb stores in-frame clones only, minus some. The sample comprises under 300,000 clones, roughly 88% of which are singletons, and about 0.74% rests with the top ten. Sequencing was performed on peripheral blood. Every receptor here comes from a woman in her 30s with acute or convalescent COVID-19.

V gene TRBV7-9 combines with J gene TRBJ2-7, with 9 bases lining up with TRBD1. The V gene's germline CDR1 is SEHNR and CDR2 FQNEAQ (reference sequence). J lost 3 bases, V lost 3 bases, and 3 bases had no gene match. This CDR3 has 14 residues. In nucleotides, the CDR3 is TGTGCCAGCAGCTTTCCGGGACAGGGCTACGAGCAGTACTTC. Translated: CASSFPGQGYEQYF.

V is TRBV29-1 and J is TRBJ2-1, with 7 positions matching TRBD1. Germline values: CDR1 SQVTM, CDR2 ANQGSEA. The CDR3 sequence is 19 residues long. Trimming took 3 bases from V and 0 from J; bases not matched to a gene: 17. CDR3 nucleotide sequence: TGCAGCGTTGACAAAAACACAGGGGCTGGACTGAACTCCTACAATGAGCAGTTCTTC. This codes for CSVDKNTGAGLNSYNEQFF.

The J gene is TRBJ1-4, the V gene TRBV5-1; 7 positions agree with TRBD1. CDR3 size: 14 residues. V was pared by 4 bases and J by 7 bases, with 7 bases of the junction left unmatched. The germline CDR1 and CDR2 sequences are SGHRS and YFSETQ. CDR3: CASSDRVGSEKLFF. The CDR3 nucleotides are TGCGCCAGCAGCGACAGGGTGGGAAGTGAAAAACTGTTTTTT.

J is TRBJ2-5 and V is TRBV19, with TRBD2 matching 8 bases. This CDR3 region has 14 residues. The J segment lost 5 bases and the V segment lost 6 bases, leaving 8 bases of the junction unmatched. Looked up from germline, CDR1 is LNHDA and CDR2 is SQIVND (reference sequence). CDR3 in DNA: TGTGCCAGTAGCGAGGATCGGGGGGGGGAGACCCAGTACTTC. Residues: CASSEDRGGETQYF.

There are a few counts of this clone. This rearrangement joins TRBV9 to TRBJ1-3, with D hard to call. This CDR3 is 16 amino acids long. With 0 bases removed from V and 0 bases from J, the gap between germline ends came to 10 bases. Germline V CDR1 and CDR2: SGDLS, YYNGEE. CDR3 loop: CASSVGPWSSGNTIYF. CDR3 coding DNA: TGTGCCAGCAGCGTAGGTCCTTGGAGCTCTGGAAACACCATATATTTT.

In DNA, the CDR3 is TGTGCCTGGAGTGTACGAGCGCAGCTTTCGGAGCAGTACTTC. It translates to CAWSVRAQLSEQYF. The V gene is TRBV30, the J gene TRBJ2-7; no clear D gene. Per the germline V gene, CDR1 is GTSNPN and CDR2 is SVGIG (reference sequence). Deletions cut 0 bases from V and 7 bases from J, with 16 bases between. The CDR3 runs 14 residues.

This chain connects TRBV19 to TRBJ1-1; D is uncertain. The V and J ends lost 3 bases and 3 bases respectively, with 14 bases between them. The CDR3 consists of 15 residues. Germline V lookup: CDR1 LNHDA, CDR2 SQIVND (reference sequence). For the CDR3, the DNA is TGTGCCAGTAGTATCTATTCCGGGAAGGACACTGAAGCTTTCTTT. This sequence encodes CASSIYSGKDTEAFF.

V and J are TRBV10-3 and TRBJ2-1, with TRBD2 matching 16 bases. CDR1 and CDR2 from the germline V gene are ENHRY and SYGVKD. V trimming: 10 bases; J trimming: 5 bases; junction bases outside the gene matches: 2. This CDR3 comprises 14 residues. CDR3 loop: CATGTSGRDNEQFF. CDR3 in DNA: TGTGCCACCGGGACTAGCGGGAGGGACAATGAGCAGTTCTTC.

This clone occurred once. The CDR3 DNA follows: TGTGCCAGCTCACCACAGGGACAAGGCGAAAAACTGTTTTTT. It specifies CASSPQGQGEKLFF. The J gene is TRBJ1-4, the V gene TRBV18; possibly TRBD1 for D (6 bases). V was cut by 1 base and J by 8 bases, with 11 bases left in between. CDR1 is KGHSH and CDR2 is LQKENI in the germline V gene. This CDR3 is built from 14 residues.

This chain links TRBV19 with TRBJ1-6; TRBD1 agrees at 7 bases. In germline, CDR1 is LNHDA, CDR2 SQIVND (reference sequence). With 7 bases clipped from V and 6 bases from J, the junction kept 12 bases outside the gene matches. CDR3 size: 16 residues. CDR3 DNA: TGTGCCAGTACCCAGAGGGCGACAGGGTTTAATTCACCCCTCCACTTT. Residues: CASTQRATGFNSPLHF.

The CDR3 DNA follows: TGTGCCAGCAGTTGGGACAGGGGATATCAGCCCCAGCATTTT. It specifies CASSWDRGYQPQHF. The chain joins TRBV6-6 to TRBJ1-5; the match to TRBD1 covers 10 bases. The length of the CDR3 is 14 residues. The germline V gene encodes CDR1 MNHNY and CDR2 SVGAGI (reference sequence). The ends lost 4 bases at V and 5 bases at J; junction bases unmatched: 2.

The chain uses TRBV29-1 and TRBJ2-7; a possible D gene is TRBD1 (5 bases). CDR3 length: 13 amino acids. Per germline, CDR1 SQVTM and CDR2 ANQGSEA. Trimming left V 4 bases short and J 5 bases short, with 15 bases between. CDR3 bases: TGCAGCGTTGGGCCAGGGCTCGTCCACGAGCAGTACTTC. Translated, it gives CSVGPGLVHEQYF.

V gene TRBV6-2 or TRBV6-3 combines with J gene TRBJ2-3, with 11 bases lining up with TRBD2. CDR1 and CDR2 (germline): MNHEY, SVGEGT. V shed 4 bases and J 1 base; nucleotides not matched to a gene: 4. This CDR3 spans 16 amino acids. Written as DNA, the CDR3 is TGTGCCAGCAGTTCGGGACTAGCGGACGGCACAGATACGCAGTATTTT. It is translated as CASSSGLADGTDTQYF.

This chain joins TRBV7-6 and TRBJ2-1; 8 nucleotides match TRBD2. Germline CDR1 SGHVS, CDR2 FNYEAQ. The length of the CDR3 is 16 residues. V shed 5 bases and J 0 bases; nucleotides not matched to a gene: 6. CDR3 bases: TGTGCCAGCAGCAGGGGGAGCGGGAGCTCCTACAATGAGCAGTTCTTC. Protein: CASSRGSGSSYNEQFF.

This clone was seen only a few times. The chain joins TRBV11-3 to TRBJ1-6, with D tentatively TRBD1 (6 bases). The CDR3 has 13 residues. CDR1 and CDR2 (germline): SGHNT, YENEEA. The V end was cut by 9 bases, the J end by 8 bases, with 14 bases between. CDR3 amino acids: CASGTISDSPLHF. The CDR3 DNA reads TGTGCCAGTGGGACAATCTCGGATTCACCCCTCCACTTT.

The chain uses TRBV9 and TRBJ2-1, with 11 bases aligning to TRBD2. V was pared by 6 bases and J by 10 bases, with 15 bases of the junction left unmatched. This CDR3 region has 16 residues. The germline V gene encodes CDR1 SGDLS and CDR2 YYNGEE. Written as DNA, the CDR3 is TGTGCCAGCAAAAAGGGGGAACTAGCGGGAGTTGGGGAGCAGTTCTTC. It yields the protein CASKKGELAGVGEQFF.

As to this clone: Other nucleotide sequences in the sample specify the same CDR3. The V call is TRBV30, the J call TRBJ1-1; D may be TRBD1 (5 bases). V lost 1 base and J lost 3, with 12 bases in between. This CDR3 contains 14 residues. The germline CDR1 and CDR2 sequences are GTSNPN and SVGIG (reference sequence). DNA for the CDR3: TGTGCCTGGAGTGAGCAGGGAAGGGACACTGAAGCTTTCTTT. Its translation: CAWSEQGRDTEAFF. The variable domain in full, with the rest retrieved from reference TRBV30 and TRBJ1-1, is SQTIHQWPATLVQPVGSPLSLECTVEGTSNPNLYWYRQAAGRGLQLLFYSVGIGQISSEVPQNLSASRPQDRQFILSSKKLLLSDSGFYLCAWSEQGRDTEAFFGQGTRLTVV.

This sequence joins TRBV4-3 and TRBJ2-5; the match to TRBD2 covers 8 bases. J gave up 3 bases and V 2 bases, and 8 bases lay outside the gene matches. Germline V gene sequence: CDR1 LGHNA, CDR2 YSLEER. CDR3 length: 16 residues. In DNA, the CDR3 is TGCGCCAGCAGCCAATCGAGCGGGAGAGTAGAAGAGACCCAGTACTTC. Protein sequence: CASSQSSGRVEETQYF.

V gene TRBV30 combines with J gene TRBJ2-7, with 9 bases matching TRBD2. Germline CDR1 GTSNPN, CDR2 SVGIG (reference sequence). V trimming: 3 bases; J trimming: 5 bases; junction bases outside the gene matches: 14. The CDR3 loop spans 16 amino acids. This CDR3 reads CAWSALAGRPRDEQYF. CDR3 nucleotide sequence: TGTGCCTGGAGCGCCCTAGCGGGGAGACCTCGAGACGAGCAGTACTTC.

The V gene is TRBV30, the J gene TRBJ1-3; D is possibly TRBD1 (6 bases). The CDR3 runs to 16 residues. The germline V gene encodes CDR1 GTSNPN and CDR2 SVGIG (reference sequence). V lost 1 base to trimming and J lost 8 bases, with 21 bases between them. The CDR3 here is CAWSGPPGASRDTIYF. The CDR3 DNA reads as TGTGCCTGGAGTGGTCCCCCAGGGGCCTCTCGAGACACCATATATTTT.

This rearrangement joins TRBV29-1 to TRBJ2-3; D may be TRBD2 (6 bases). CDR3 length equals 12 residues. Trimming removed 8 bases from V and 2 bases from J, with 11 bases in between. Germline assignment: CDR1 SQVTM and CDR2 ANQGSEA. CDR3 coding DNA: TGCAGCTTTCGACTAGACACAGATACGCAGTATTTT. It translates to CSFRLDTDTQYF.

The chain employs TRBV19 and TRBJ1-5; a possible D gene is TRBD1 (5 bases). CDR1 is LNHDA, CDR2 SQIVND, per germline (reference sequence). This CDR3 has 14 amino acids. V was cut by 2 bases and J by 6 bases, with 11 bases left in between. CDR3 sequence: CASSIKGSGQPQHF. The CDR3 DNA sequence: TGTGCCAGTAGTATAAAGGGGTCGGGTCAGCCCCAGCATTTT.

The chain recombines TRBV5-1 with TRBJ2-2; 11 nucleotides align to TRBD2. The CDR3 length is 18 residues. Germline loops: CDR1 SGHRS, CDR2 YFSETQ. Trimming took 6 bases from V and 4 from J; bases not matched to a gene: 14. DNA for the CDR3: TGCGCCAGCACCACAGCTCAATTAGCGGGAGGGTCCACCGGGGAGCTGTTTTTT. Translation: CASTTAQLAGGSTGELFF.

This clone appeared a single time. The rearrangement joins TRBV12-3 or TRBV12-4 to TRBJ1-2; D is unclear. V lost 4 bases to trimming and J lost 2 bases, with 8 bases between them. This CDR3 has 13 amino acids. CDR3 coding DNA: TGTGCCAGCAGTTCCGAGGGCAACTATGGCTACACCTTC. Its protein is CASSSEGNYGYTF.

CDR3 nucleotide sequence: TGTGCCAGCAGCTTATTTGGGCATGGGGCAGGGGGCAATCAGCCCCAGCATTTT. It specifies CASSLFGHGAGGNQPQHF. The chain couples TRBV7-2 to TRBJ1-5; D is possibly TRBD1 (6 bases). The V and J ends lost 2 bases and 2 bases respectively, with 19 bases between them. CDR3 size: 18 residues. In germline, CDR1 is SGHTA, CDR2 FQGNSA.